The T cell receptor beta chain described here comes from a study of cytomegalovirus exposure and HLA in healthy donors (TCRdb year 2017). Concerning the study at large: In an earlier analysis of 587 of the donors, approximately 300 Gb of sequence data and approximately 120 million unique TCR beta sequences from roughly 180 million T cells were reported. Approximately 300 gigabases of sequencing data and 80 million or so unique TCR sequences were included in an early release covering about 700 HLA-typed donors. Among the approximately 400 genotyped donors, more than 70% belonged to the genetic ancestry cluster associated with self-reported Caucasian donors. The aim of the study was to test whether cataloging public T cell receptors could identify signatures of past pathogen exposure. The study profiled the T cell repertoires of 500 to 800 subjects by immunosequencing and related them to cytomegalovirus serostatus. Along with the roughly 670-subject first cohort, a separate validation cohort of over a hundred different subjects was used. The study combined high-throughput TCR immunosequencing, statistical association of individual TCRs with disease status, and machine learning to predict cytomegalovirus infection status. A later analysis re-examined previously published TCR beta repertoires from 610 or so donors and added high-resolution HLA genotyping to investigate patterns of TCR occurrence. In the later analysis, no new phenotypic data were used to find candidate immune exposures; instead, reliance was placed on TCR beta sequences and their occurrence across donors. In an earlier analysis of 587 of the donors, high-throughput TCR beta sequencing was used to judge whether each TCR beta V gene segment behaved as functional or pseudogenic. Donor age, sex, ethnicity and CMV serostatus were compiled alongside the repertoire data. Genome-wide SNP genotypes for about 55% of the roughly 670 donors were used in a later genetic analysis, which treated that subset as a discovery cohort. Every discovery cohort repertoire had been produced on one sequencing platform. Both class I and class II loci were covered by HLA typing, at four-digit resolution. The number of typed donors differed by locus: 629-630 for A, B, C, DRB1 and DQB1; approximately 540 for DQA1; around 580 for DPA1; and around 490 for DPB1. Roughly five DR-DQ haplotypes were treated as single units for association and clustering because of strong linkage in the cohort. Across 398 genotyped donors of the cohort, an average of about 200,000 unique TCR beta nucleotide sequences per donor were sequenced, and approximately 17% of those sequences were non-productive. The research as a whole found: In a later genetic analysis, a missense DCLRE1C variant was associated with V-gene and J-gene trimming of TCR beta chains, and the association was replicated in an independent cohort. According to the authors, the approach could potentially be generalized to other disease states and immunological phenotypes. HLA typing was unavailable for some donors at each locus, so association tests used only the typed subset. Linkage disequilibrium might explain the correlated functional status among segregating V segments, but an unknown experimental factor could not be excluded. CMV serostatus was the only immune exposure information available for the cohort. A total of about 180 TCR beta chains were listed by the study as associated with cytomegalovirus. Some IMGT-functional V segments, including TRBV6-2 and TRBV6-3, could not be distinguished by the 87-base-pair reads and were therefore excluded. Presence/absence analyses assumed roughly uniform sequencing depth across donors, an assumption that may not hold. Compared with the 666-donor mean, donors in an Asian-associated ancestry cluster had fewer N-insertions in productive TCRs, according to a later genetic analysis. In a later analysis, the rate of TCR association differed among HLA loci, with DRB1 alleles having the most associated TCRs and HLA-C alleles having the fewest. In vitro tests confirmed that three of the cytomegalovirus-associated TCR beta chains recognize cytomegalovirus antigens. When HLA alleles, especially DR and DQ, strongly co-occurred, attributing TCR associations to individual alleles was difficult. Only TCR beta chains were sequenced in this cohort, and the absence of alpha or paired-chain data limited detectable features. In a later analysis, HLA-associated TCR beta chains showed more clonal expansion and lower generation probabilities than non-associated chains that were equally common. Across donors, most TCR sequences were observed very rarely, whereas some public TCRs were present in many individuals. A further reported finding was that TCR beta sequences accurately predicted the HLA-A and HLA-B alleles for most subjects in the first cohort. An earlier analysis of roughly 570 of the donors showed that most TCR beta V segments appeared in productive rearrangements either about 87% or about 30% of the time, which broadly matched IMGT annotations. According to a later analysis, most CMV-associated TCR beta chains appeared to be HLA-restricted, and the HLA associations seemed to be driven largely by CMV exposure. According to a later analysis, parvovirus B19, influenza, CMV and Epstein-Barr virus appeared linked to several top co-occurrence clusters. In both the original and validation cohorts, the classifier was reported to diagnose cytomegalovirus status with high specificity and sensitivity. The earlier analysis of 450 to 700 of the donors excluded seventeen rarely observed V segments, including chromosome 9 orphons, because counts were too low. At a false discovery rate of 0.05, a later analysis linked approximately 18,000 TCR beta sequences to specific HLA alleles. A cluster of highly shared sequence variants was judged likely to represent a technical artifact of the sequencing pipeline.

The germline V end is reduced by 2 bases and the J end by 8 bases; junction bases left unmatched: 8. Including the terminal cysteine and phenylalanine, the CDR3 comprises 15 residues. Here the CDR3 DNA is all that survives: 45 bases in frame from base 1. Sequences MRHNA (CDR1) and SNTAGT (CDR2) are obtained from the germline V gene. The library was obtained by the immunoSEQ multiplex PCR assay. For the multiplex PCR, a mixture combining 60 forward primers for TCR Vbeta segments and 13 reverse primers for TCR Jbeta segments was used. Amplification of the CDR3 region of rearranged TCR beta genes was performed with a multiplex PCR assay on genomic DNA. The amplified TCR beta libraries were sequenced on the Illumina HiSeq System as 87-base-pair reads. Processing in the source paper ran as follows. Across the roughly 670 repertoires, a later analysis counted about 81 million unique TCR beta chains, 9 million to 14 million of which were shared by at least two donors. To remove PCR and sequencing errors, raw reads were error-corrected and collapsed into unique sequences using a nearest-neighbor algorithm that merged closely related sequences. CDR3 sequences were aligned to IMGT reference sequences to assign V, D and J gene segments. For a sequence to be retained, a match of at least six nucleotides to both a V gene segment and a J gene segment was required. A rearrangement counted as productive if the CDR3 had no stop codons and remained in frame with V and J, and every other rearrangement counted as non-productive. CDR3 was defined by IMGT convention, running from the second conserved V-encoded cysteine to the conserved J-encoded phenylalanine. The earlier analysis of about 530 of the donors excluded any sequence lacking an unambiguous match to a single V gene segment. In an earlier analysis of approximately 500 of the donors, a V segment was called functional when productive rearrangements were above 56.7%, and segregating when the standard deviation between donors exceeded 5%. To diagnose cytomegalovirus status from the catalog of TCR beta chain sequences, a statistical classification framework was built. In a later analysis, TCR nucleotide sequences were compared against IMGT/GENE-DB human TR gene sequences so that V and J genes could be assigned. A later analysis assigned CDR3 sequences and most-parsimonious VDJ recombination scenarios with the TCRdist pipeline. In a later analysis, every TCR beta chain was defined by the combination of its CDR3 amino acid sequence and its V-gene family, and reads without a unique V-gene family were dropped. In a later analysis, a few hundred highly shared, low-generation-probability nucleotide sequences were removed to address suspected cross-contamination and a sequencing artifact. In a later analysis, a clonal expansion index was calculated for each public chain from normalized within-repertoire ranks of inferred template counts. Generation probabilities in a later analysis came from a VDJ recombination model fitted to out-of-frame rearrangements, and those results were checked against IGoR. In a later analysis, TCR-TCR, TCR-HLA and TCR-CMV co-occurrence was scored with hypergeometric tests, and a repertoire-size bias correction was applied to TCR pairs. In a later analysis, false discovery rates were estimated by permuting HLA or CMV assignments 20 times. In a later analysis, co-occurring TCRs were grouped using DBSCAN, and TCRdist sequence similarity was added for clustering within HLA-allele-positive subsets. For co-occurrence clustering, repertoires with fewer than 30,000 or more than 120,000 public chains were excluded, along with five repertoires with anomalous nucleotide sharing. The table was pulled from immuneACCESS by TCRdb, which kept in-frame rearrangements only. Such tables lose some clones; where checked, under half of the loss comes from unresolved V genes, and the rest has no known cause. That table furnishes V, J and clone size, whereas the DNA furnished D and trimming. The sample records approximately 300,000 clones, 70% to 90% of which are singletons. 2% to 2.5% of the sample is taken by the ten largest.

In total, approximately 690 healthy bone marrow donors made up the cohort. At the time of sampling, all cohort members were nominally healthy, though unrecorded immune exposures were likely present. The donor tested CMV seropositive and was one of the 289 seropositive cohort members. A peripheral blood sample was provided by each donor, and peripheral blood mononuclear cells were used for TCR beta sequencing. The Qiagen DNeasy Blood Extraction Kit was used to extract genomic DNA from the blood cell samples. Worth noting for this clone: Its antigen is unknown. Per-base quality was not reported, and no clone a single base away is much larger than it.

The chain couples TRBV6-4 to TRBJ2-1; 8 bases in the middle match TRBD1. The receptor was derived from a woman aged 40 to 49 in good health and CMV-seropositive. The sample taken for sequencing was PBMCs. CDR3 sequence: CASSDRGQGRDEQFF. The DNA is TGTGCCAGCAGTGACCGCGGACAGGGTAGGGATGAGCAGTTCTTC.